The clone carrying this T cell receptor (beta chain) appeared many times. Losses at the gene ends were 5 bases for V and 4 bases for J; bases not matched to a gene: 12. The CDR3 contains 16 residues. The V gene's germline CDR1 is MNHEY and CDR2 SVGEGT. The sample's time point: newly diagnosed GD, antithyroid drugs for less than 3 months. The TCR library was prepared using RNA isolated from PBMCs. HTBI primers from iRepertoire and Arm-PCR of CDR3 regions yielded the TCR beta libraries. One entry per CDR3 protein, called by TCRdb with MiXCR from the multiplex PCR reads. This sample has around 500,000 distinct CDR3 sequences, with around an eighth found just once. This entry is derived from a study of regulatory T cells in long-lasting Graves disease. This sample was shared with a second study, whose subject was T cells in Graves' hyperthyroidism and ophthalmopathy. From that study: First-round RT-PCR targeting the TCR CDR3 was performed with the HTBI primer set.

The material was peripheral blood mononuclear cells (PBMCs), obtained at new diagnosis, from a patient treated with antithyroid drugs. The source of this sequence is a man aged 25-40 years with Graves disease. The chain has TRBV6-2 or TRBV6-3 and TRBJ2-3; 7 bases agree with TRBD2. The CDR3: CASSGGGGRIPDTQYF. The CDR3 DNA reads as TGTGCCAGCAGTGGGGGGGGAGGGCGAATTCCAGATACGCAGTATTTT.